The 25 T cell receptor beta chains below were found in one sample sequenced in a study of CD8 T cells in Susac syndrome. It was with random hexamers that about 0.45 to 1 ug RNA was reverse transcribed. TCRdb called the immunoSEQ multiplex PCR reads again in MiXCR, with one record for every CDR3 protein. Seen here are approximately 110,000 distinct CDR3 sequences, roughly 96% observed once, and the top ten hold 0.09% to 0.1%. Source material: CD4+ T cells from PBMCs. Every receptor here comes from a human donor in good health.

The V gene is TRBV5-1, the J gene TRBJ2-5; 10 nucleotides line up with TRBD2. Germline V gene sequence: CDR1 SGHRS, CDR2 YFSETQ. Trimming took 1 base from V and 2 from J; bases not matched to a gene: 5. The CDR3 is 16 amino acids. The CDR3 loop reads CASSLSSGGKQETQYF. As DNA, the CDR3 is TGCGCCAGCAGCTTGAGTAGCGGGGGGAAACAAGAGACCCAGTACTTC.

The rearrangement uses TRBV20-1 and TRBJ1-2; D call uncertain. Trimming took 5 bases from V and 6 from J, leaving 13 bases between them. The germline gives CDR1 DFQATT, CDR2 SNEGSKA (reference sequence). The CDR3 loop spans 12 amino acids. The DNA of the CDR3 is TGCAGTGCTCTCGGCCCCGGTAATGGCTACACCTTC. Residues: CSALGPGNGYTF.

The chain combines TRBV5-1 with TRBJ2-3, with 13 bases identical to TRBD2. Trimming cost V 1 base and J 2 bases; bases outside gene matches: 13. The germline gives CDR1 SGHRS, CDR2 YFSETQ. This CDR3 has 20 amino acids. The CDR3 nucleotides read TGCGCCAGCAGCTTGCGACTAGCGGGGGGCCCCCAGACGATCACAGATACGCAGTATTTT. Its protein is CASSLRLAGGPQTITDTQYF.

The V and J genes are TRBV20-1 and TRBJ1-1, with a possible D match to TRBD1 (5 bases). Germline CDR1 DFQATT, CDR2 SNEGSKA (reference sequence). This CDR3 has 20 amino acids. V gave up 3 bases and J gave up 4 bases, with 33 bases separating them. CDR3 coding DNA: TGCAGTGCTAGTCCCGCGGGACGCGGGGAGACACTGATCGATCCCACTGAAGCTTTCTTT. This codes for CSASPAGRGETLIDPTEAFF.

This clonotype came up once. The chain uses TRBV29-1 and TRBJ2-7; weak D call: TRBD2 (5 bases). V was shortened by 4 bases and J by 1 base, with 11 bases between the two germline ends. The CDR3 totals 13 residues. Per germline, CDR1 SQVTM and CDR2 ANQGSEA. The chain's CDR3 is CSVAGVLSYEQYF. The CDR3 nucleotides read TGCAGCGTTGCCGGGGTTCTATCCTACGAGCAGTACTTC.

The CDR3 loop is CSATHGTGRYEQYF. As DNA, the CDR3 is TGCAGTGCTACTCACGGGACAGGGCGCTACGAGCAGTACTTC. The chain combines TRBV20-1 with TRBJ2-7, with TRBD1 matching 9 bases. V lost 4 bases to trimming and J lost 3 bases; unmatched junction nucleotides: 7. In germline, CDR1 is DFQATT, CDR2 SNEGSKA (reference sequence). The CDR3 is 14 amino acids.

This chain uses TRBV5-1 with TRBJ2-3; D is possibly TRBD2 (6 bases). Germline CDR1 is SGHRS and CDR2 is YFSETQ. This CDR3 is 13 amino acids long. Trimming removed 5 bases from V and 9 bases from J, with 16 bases in between. The CDR3 bases are TGCGCCAGCAGAGTTGACGTGGGGGGAACGCAGTATTTT. Residues: CASRVDVGGTQYF. The whole variable domain, filled in from reference TRBV5-1 and TRBJ2-3, reads KAGVTQTPRYLIKTRGQQVTLSCSPISGHRSVSWYQQTPGQGLQFLFEYFSETQRNKGNFPGRFSGRQFSNSRSEMNVSTLELGDSALYLCASRVDVGGTQYFGPGTRLTVL.

This rearrangement joins TRBV6-5 to TRBJ2-5; D gene unclear. Trimming stripped 6 bases from V and 2 bases from J, with 7 bases between. CDR1 is MNHEY and CDR2 is SVGAGI in the germline V gene. There are 12 residues in the CDR3. The CDR3 loop is CASRRRQETQYF. The CDR3 DNA reads TGTGCCAGCAGAAGACGGCAAGAGACCCAGTACTTC.

The rearrangement links TRBV6-5 to TRBJ2-1; 9 bases fit TRBD2. Germline V CDR1 and CDR2: MNHEY, SVGAGI. The CDR3 loop spans 15 amino acids. Losses at the gene ends were 7 bases for V and 4 bases for J; bases not matched to a gene: 8. CDR3 residues: CASNPRTSAYNEQFF. The CDR3 DNA sequence: TGTGCCAGCAACCCCAGGACTAGCGCTTACAATGAGCAGTTCTTC.

The chain has TRBV27 and TRBJ2-1; 15 bases map to TRBD2. The trim removed 2 bases at V and 9 bases at J, leaving 8 bases unmatched. In germline, CDR1 is MNHEY, CDR2 SMNVEV (reference sequence). This CDR3 spans 17 amino acids. In DNA, the CDR3 is TGTGCCAGCAGTTTACTGGTTCGGGGACTAGCGGGAGGTGAGCAGTTCTTC. Amino acid sequence: CASSLLVRGLAGGEQFF.

The chain joins TRBV24-1 to TRBJ2-5; weak D call: TRBD2 (6 bases). The CDR3 runs 15 residues. Germline V gene sequence: CDR1 KGHDR, CDR2 SFDVKD. V lost 5 bases and J 1 base, leaving 13 bases between the germline ends. CDR3 coding DNA: TGTGCCACCAGTGCCCGCGGGGCGATCCAAGAGACCCAGTACTTC. It specifies CATSARGAIQETQYF.

The genes are TRBV7-9 and TRBJ1-2; no definite D call. Germline V lookup: CDR1 SEHNR, CDR2 FQNEAQ (reference sequence). V was cut by 5 bases and J by 3 bases, with 7 bases left in between. The CDR3 consists of 12 residues. The chain's CDR3 is CASSLSYYGYTF. The DNA of the CDR3 is TGTGCCAGCAGCCTTAGTTACTATGGCTACACCTTC.

This rearrangement joins TRBV20-1 to TRBJ2-3; 8 bases align to TRBD2. The CDR3 sequence is 12 residues long. Per germline, CDR1 DFQATT and CDR2 SNEGSKA (reference sequence). Here the CDR3 reads CSSSREADTQYF. CDR3 nucleotide sequence: TGCAGCTCCTCGCGGGAGGCCGATACGCAGTATTTT.

The V call is TRBV2, the J call TRBJ2-6; TRBD1 agrees at 9 bases. J was trimmed by 0 bases and V by 5 bases; bases with no gene match: 5. This CDR3 comprises 17 residues. The germline V gene has CDR1 SNHLY and CDR2 FYNNEI. DNA for the CDR3: TGTGCCAGCAGTCGGGACAGGGTTGGCTCTGGGGCCAACGTCCTGACTTTC. Protein: CASSRDRVGSGANVLTF.

The chain is built from TRBV27 and TRBJ2-5, with D possibly being TRBD2 (6 bases). The V and J ends lost 6 bases and 6 bases respectively, with 20 bases between them. This CDR3 spans 15 amino acids. The V gene's germline CDR1 is MNHEY and CDR2 SMNVEV (reference sequence). Here the CDR3 DNA reads TGTGCCAGCAGGGGAGTCGCGGGATCCGGGAAGACCCAGTACTTC. It yields the protein CASRGVAGSGKTQYF.

The V and J genes are TRBV28 and TRBJ2-4; possibly TRBD2 for D (7 bases). The CDR3 loop spans 15 amino acids. The germline gives CDR1 MDHEN, CDR2 SYDVKM. Trimming shortened V by 10 bases and J by 1 base, and 17 bases separated the two germline ends. The CDR3 coding sequence is TGTGCCATCCAAGGGGGAGGGCTGGCCAAAAACATTCAGTACTTC. Protein: CAIQGGGLAKNIQYF.

The chain couples TRBV6-6 to TRBJ1-2, with 7 positions matching TRBD1. Germline CDR1 is MNHNY and CDR2 is SVGAGI (reference sequence). The trim removed 6 bases at V and 8 bases at J, leaving 9 bases unmatched. The CDR3 consists of 13 residues. CDR3 sequence: CASRREGGDGYTF. DNA of the CDR3: TGTGCCAGCAGACGGGAAGGGGGCGACGGCTACACCTTC.

The chain joins TRBV20-1 to TRBJ1-4, with D perhaps TRBD1 (5 bases). The CDR3 is made up of 15 amino acids. V was clipped by 5 bases and J by 8 bases, with 21 bases between them. Germline V lookup: CDR1 DFQATT, CDR2 SNEGSKA (reference sequence). The CDR3 spells CSAEPLSGIGEKLFF. The CDR3 coding sequence is TGCAGTGCTGAGCCCCTATCAGGGATTGGGGAAAAACTGTTTTTT.

The chain links TRBV3-1 to TRBJ1-1; TRBD1 aligns across 7 bases. CDR1 is LGHDT and CDR2 is YNNKEL in the germline V gene (reference sequence). This CDR3 region has 12 residues. The junction had 4 bases not matched to a gene; V was cut back by 0 bases and J by 12 bases. The CDR3 spells CASSQDNRGPFF. CDR3 coding DNA: TGTGCCAGCAGCCAAGATAACAGGGGCCCTTTCTTT.

The chain combines TRBV28 with TRBJ2-3; 8 bases match TRBD1. Germline assignment: CDR1 MDHEN and CDR2 SYDVKM. CDR3 size: 15 residues. The V gene end was trimmed by 2 bases and the J gene end by 3 bases; junction bases not matched to a gene: 4. Here the CDR3 reads CASSLRDRKTDTQYF. Here the CDR3 DNA reads TGTGCCAGCAGTTTAAGGGACAGGAAAACAGATACGCAGTATTTT.

V gene TRBV20-1 combines with J gene TRBJ2-5; 9 bases line up with TRBD2. V lost 0 bases and J lost 6; bases outside the gene matches: 8. This CDR3 is 15 amino acids long. CDR1 and CDR2 from the germline V gene are DFQATT and SNEGSKA (reference sequence). CDR3: CSARDARTSEKTQYF. The CDR3 DNA is TGCAGTGCTAGAGATGCCCGGACTAGCGAGAAGACCCAGTACTTC.

CDR3 residues: CASSVADRVTYEQYF. CDR3 DNA: TGTGCCAGCAGCGTAGCTGACAGGGTGACCTACGAGCAGTACTTC. This rearrangement joins TRBV9 to TRBJ2-7; 7 nucleotides line up with TRBD1. CDR1 and CDR2 from the germline V gene are SGDLS and YYNGEE. V lost 0 bases, J lost 2 bases, and 5 bases stayed unmatched. This CDR3 spans 15 amino acids.

The rearrangement joins TRBV4-1 to TRBJ2-4; TRBD2 matches 12 bases. This CDR3 region has 21 residues. V shed 1 base, J shed 0 bases, and the junction held 13 bases outside the gene matches. CDR1 and CDR2 (germline): MGHRA, YSYEKL. The CDR3, as DNA: TGCGCCAGCAGCCAAGGCCAAGAGGGACTAGCGGGTTCCCTAGCCAAAAACATTCAGTACTTC. Translating gives CASSQGQEGLAGSLAKNIQYF.

This clonotype has only one observation. The genes are TRBV25-1 and TRBJ1-5; perhaps TRBD1 as D (5 bases). Germline V gives CDR1 MGHDK, CDR2 SYGVNS. The CDR3 has 13 amino acids. The V and J ends lost 6 bases and 4 bases respectively, with 10 bases between them. The CDR3 sequence is CASRDRDNQPQHF. DNA of the CDR3: TGTGCCAGCAGAGACAGAGATAATCAGCCCCAGCATTTT.

This clonotype was recorded once. CDR3 amino acids: CSAGTSSSQQFF. The CDR3 region has the DNA TGCAGTGCTGGGACTTCCTCTTCTCAGCAGTTCTTC. The chain couples TRBV20-1 to TRBJ2-1, with D possibly matching TRBD2 (6 bases). Deletions cut 5 bases from V and 11 bases from J, with 16 bases between. Germline values: CDR1 DFQATT, CDR2 SNEGSKA (reference sequence). The CDR3 totals 12 residues.